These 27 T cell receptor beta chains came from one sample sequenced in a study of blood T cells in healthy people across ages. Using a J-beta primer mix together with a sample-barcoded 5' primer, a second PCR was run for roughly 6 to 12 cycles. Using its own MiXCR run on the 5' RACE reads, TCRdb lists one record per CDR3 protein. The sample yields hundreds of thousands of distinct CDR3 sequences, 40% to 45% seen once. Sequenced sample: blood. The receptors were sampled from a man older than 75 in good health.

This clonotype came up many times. Here the CDR3 reads CASSPPGTGQGASYTF. The CDR3 DNA follows: TGTGCCAGCAGCCCACCGGGTACAGGACAGGGGGCAAGCTACACCTTC. The chain recombines TRBV3-1 with TRBJ1-2; 11 bases line up with TRBD1. The CDR3 has 16 residues. J was trimmed by 9 bases and V by 4 bases; bases with no gene match: 13. From germline, CDR1 is LGHDT and CDR2 YNNKEL (reference sequence).

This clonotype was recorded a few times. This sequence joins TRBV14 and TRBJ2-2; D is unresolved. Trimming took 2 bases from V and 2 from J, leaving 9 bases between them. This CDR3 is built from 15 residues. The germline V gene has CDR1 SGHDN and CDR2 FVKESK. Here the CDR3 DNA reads TGTGCCAGCAGCCAACATCCTAGAAACACCGGGGAGCTGTTTTTT. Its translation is CASSQHPRNTGELFF.

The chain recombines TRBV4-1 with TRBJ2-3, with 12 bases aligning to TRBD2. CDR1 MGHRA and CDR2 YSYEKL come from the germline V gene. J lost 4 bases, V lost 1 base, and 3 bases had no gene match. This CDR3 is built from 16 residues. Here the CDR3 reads CASSQVSSGGADTQYF. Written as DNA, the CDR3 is TGCGCCAGCAGCCAAGTGTCTAGCGGGGGGGCAGATACGCAGTATTTT.

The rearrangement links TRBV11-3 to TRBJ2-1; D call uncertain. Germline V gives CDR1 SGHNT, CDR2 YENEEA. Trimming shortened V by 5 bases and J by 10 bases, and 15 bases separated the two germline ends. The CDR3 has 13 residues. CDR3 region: CASSVVQHHEQFF. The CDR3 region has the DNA TGTGCCAGCAGCGTAGTACAGCACCACGAGCAGTTCTTC.

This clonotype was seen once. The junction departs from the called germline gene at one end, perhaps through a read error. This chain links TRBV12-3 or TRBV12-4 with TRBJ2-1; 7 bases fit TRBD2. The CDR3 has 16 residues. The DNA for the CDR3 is TGTGCCGGCAGTTTCTGGCGCGGGACTAAACGCAATGAGCAGTTCTTC. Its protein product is CAGSFWRGTKRNEQFF.

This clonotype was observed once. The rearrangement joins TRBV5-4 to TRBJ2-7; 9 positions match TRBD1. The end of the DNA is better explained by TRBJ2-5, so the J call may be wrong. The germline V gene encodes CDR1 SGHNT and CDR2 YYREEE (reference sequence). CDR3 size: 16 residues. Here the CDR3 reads CASSPDPDRGRETQYF. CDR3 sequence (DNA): TGTGCCAGCAGCCCCGACCCGGACAGGGGAAGAGAGACCCAGTACTTC.

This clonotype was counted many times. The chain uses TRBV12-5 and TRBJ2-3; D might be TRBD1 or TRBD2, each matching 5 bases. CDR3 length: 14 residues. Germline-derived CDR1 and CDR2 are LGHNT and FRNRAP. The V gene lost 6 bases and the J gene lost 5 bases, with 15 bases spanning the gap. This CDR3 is CASGDRDRGDTQYF. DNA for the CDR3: TGTGCTAGTGGCGATCGGGACCGGGGAGATACGCAGTATTTT.

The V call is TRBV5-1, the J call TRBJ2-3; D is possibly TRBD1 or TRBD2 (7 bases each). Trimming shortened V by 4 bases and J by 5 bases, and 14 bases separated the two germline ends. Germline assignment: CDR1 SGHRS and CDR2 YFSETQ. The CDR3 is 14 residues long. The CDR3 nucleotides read TGCGCCAGCAGCCAGGGGGGGCGAGGAGATACGCAGTATTTT. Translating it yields CASSQGGRGDTQYF.

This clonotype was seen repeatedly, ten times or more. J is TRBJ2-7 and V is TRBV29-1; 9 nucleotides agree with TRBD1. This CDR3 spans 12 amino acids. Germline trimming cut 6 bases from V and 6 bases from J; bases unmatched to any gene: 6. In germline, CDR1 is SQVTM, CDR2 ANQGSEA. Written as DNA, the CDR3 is TGCAGCGTCAGGGACAGGGACCGCGAGCAGTACTTC. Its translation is CSVRDRDREQYF.

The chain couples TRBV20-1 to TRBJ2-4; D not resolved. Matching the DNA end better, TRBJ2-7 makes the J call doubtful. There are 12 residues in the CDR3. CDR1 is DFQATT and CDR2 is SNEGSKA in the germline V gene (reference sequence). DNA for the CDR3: TGCAGTGCTTCGGACGGAATCTACGAGCAGTACTTC. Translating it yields CSASDGIYEQYF.

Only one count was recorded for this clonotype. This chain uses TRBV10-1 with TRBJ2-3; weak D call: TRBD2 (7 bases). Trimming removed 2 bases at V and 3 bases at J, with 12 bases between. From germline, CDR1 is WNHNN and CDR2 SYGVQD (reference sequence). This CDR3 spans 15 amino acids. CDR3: CASSEDGGRTDTQYF. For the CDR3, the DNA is TGCGCCAGCAGTGAGGACGGGGGGCGAACAGATACGCAGTATTTT.

The CDR3 sequence is CAISDLFTSGGGDTQYF. CDR3 DNA sequence: TGTGCCATCAGTGACCTGTTCACTAGCGGCGGCGGGGATACGCAGTATTTT. The chain joins TRBV10-3 to TRBJ2-3, with 8 bases identical to TRBD2. The CDR3 length is 17 residues. Germline V gives CDR1 ENHRY, CDR2 SYGVKD. Trimming took 3 bases from V and 6 from J; bases not matched to a gene: 14.

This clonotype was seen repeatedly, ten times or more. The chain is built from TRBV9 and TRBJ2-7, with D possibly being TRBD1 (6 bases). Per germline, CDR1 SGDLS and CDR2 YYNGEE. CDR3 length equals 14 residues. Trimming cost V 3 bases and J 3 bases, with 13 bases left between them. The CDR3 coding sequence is TGTGCCAGCAGCGAGACCGGACAGAACTACGAGCAGTACTTC. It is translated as CASSETGQNYEQYF.

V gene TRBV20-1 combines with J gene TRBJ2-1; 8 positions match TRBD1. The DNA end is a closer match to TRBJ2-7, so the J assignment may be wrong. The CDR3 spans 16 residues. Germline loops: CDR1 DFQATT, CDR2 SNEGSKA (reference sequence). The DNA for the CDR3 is TGCAGTGCCCATAGAGGACAGGGCGGGGTCTACAATGAGCAGTACTTC. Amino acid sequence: CSAHRGQGGVYNEQYF.

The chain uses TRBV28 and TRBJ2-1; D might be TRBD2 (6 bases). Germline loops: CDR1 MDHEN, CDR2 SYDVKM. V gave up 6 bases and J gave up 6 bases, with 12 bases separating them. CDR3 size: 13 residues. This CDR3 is CASSSPGANEQFF. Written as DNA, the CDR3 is TGTGCCAGCAGCTCACCGGGAGCCAATGAGCAGTTCTTC.

As DNA, the CDR3 is TGTGCCAGCAGTTCTCAACCCCGGGGACAGCACCAAGAGACCCAGTACTTC. It translates to CASSSQPRGQHQETQYF. The V gene is TRBV27, the J gene TRBJ2-5, with TRBD1 identical over 7 bases. Trimming took 4 bases from V and 0 from J; bases not matched to a gene: 11. The CDR3 length is 17 residues. CDR1 is MNHEY and CDR2 is SMNVEV in the germline V gene (reference sequence).

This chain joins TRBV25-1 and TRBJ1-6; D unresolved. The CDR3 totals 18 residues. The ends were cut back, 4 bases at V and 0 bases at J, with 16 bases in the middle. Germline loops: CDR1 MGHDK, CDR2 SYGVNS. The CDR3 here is CASSGQDGLSSYNSPLHF. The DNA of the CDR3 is TGTGCCAGCAGTGGCCAAGACGGTCTGAGCTCCTATAATTCACCCCTCCACTTT.

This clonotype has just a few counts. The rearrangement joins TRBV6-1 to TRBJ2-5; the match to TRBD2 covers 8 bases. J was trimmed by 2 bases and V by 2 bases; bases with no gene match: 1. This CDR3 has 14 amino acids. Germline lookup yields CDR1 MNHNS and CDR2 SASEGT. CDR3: CASSELAGQETQYF. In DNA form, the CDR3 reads TGTGCCAGCAGTGAACTAGCGGGTCAAGAGACCCAGTACTTC.

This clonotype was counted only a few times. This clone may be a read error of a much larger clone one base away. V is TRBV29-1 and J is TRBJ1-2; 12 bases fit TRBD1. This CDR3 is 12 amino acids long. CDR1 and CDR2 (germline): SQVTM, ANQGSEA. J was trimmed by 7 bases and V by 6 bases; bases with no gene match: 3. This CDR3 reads CSVGTGGPGYTF. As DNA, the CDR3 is TGCAGCGTGGGGACAGGGGGCCCTGGCTACACCTTC.

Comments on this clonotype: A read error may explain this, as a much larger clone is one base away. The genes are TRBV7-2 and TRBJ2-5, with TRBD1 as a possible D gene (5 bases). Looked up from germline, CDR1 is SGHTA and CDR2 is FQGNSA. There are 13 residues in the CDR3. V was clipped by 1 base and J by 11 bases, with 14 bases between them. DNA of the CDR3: TGTGCCAGCAGCTTAGGCAGGGCGAATGAGCAGTACTTC. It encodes CASSLGRANEQYF.

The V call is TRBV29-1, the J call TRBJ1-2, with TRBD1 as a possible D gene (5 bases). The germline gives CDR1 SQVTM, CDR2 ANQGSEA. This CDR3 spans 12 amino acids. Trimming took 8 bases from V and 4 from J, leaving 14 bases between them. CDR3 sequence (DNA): TGCAGCATGGCGGGCAGGGTCTATGGCTACACCTTC. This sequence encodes CSMAGRVYGYTF.

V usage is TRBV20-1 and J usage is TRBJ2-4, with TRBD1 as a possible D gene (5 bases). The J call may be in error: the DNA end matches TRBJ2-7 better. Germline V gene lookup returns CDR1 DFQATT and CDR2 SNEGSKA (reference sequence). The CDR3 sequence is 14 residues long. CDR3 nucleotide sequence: TGCAGTGCTAGGGCAGGGCGGAGTACCTACGAGCAGTACTTC. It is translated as CSARAGRSTYEQYF.

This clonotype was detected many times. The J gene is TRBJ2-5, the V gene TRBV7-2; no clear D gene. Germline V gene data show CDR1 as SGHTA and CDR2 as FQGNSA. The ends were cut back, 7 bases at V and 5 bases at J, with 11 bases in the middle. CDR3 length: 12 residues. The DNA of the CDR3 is TGTGCCAGCAACAAACAGAGGGAGACCCAGTACTTC. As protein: CASNKQRETQYF. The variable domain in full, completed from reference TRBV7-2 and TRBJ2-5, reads GAGVSQSPSNKVTEKGKDVELRCDPISGHTALYWYRQSLGQGLEFLIYFQGNSAPDKSGLPSDRFSAERTGGSVSTLTIQRTQQEDSAVYLCASNKQRETQYFGPGTRLLVL.

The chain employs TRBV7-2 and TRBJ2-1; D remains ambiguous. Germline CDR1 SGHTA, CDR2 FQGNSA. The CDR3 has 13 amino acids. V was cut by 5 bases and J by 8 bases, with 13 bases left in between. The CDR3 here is CASSLVAYDEQFF. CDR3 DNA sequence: TGTGCCAGCAGCCTAGTGGCTTACGATGAGCAGTTCTTC.

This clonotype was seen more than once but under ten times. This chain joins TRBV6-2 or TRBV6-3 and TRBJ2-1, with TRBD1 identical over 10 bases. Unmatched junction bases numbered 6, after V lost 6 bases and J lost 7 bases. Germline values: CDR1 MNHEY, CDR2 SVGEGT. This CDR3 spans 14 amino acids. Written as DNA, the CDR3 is TGTGCCAGCAGGCCGGGACAGGGGTGGAATGAGCAGTTCTTC. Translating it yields CASRPGQGWNEQFF.

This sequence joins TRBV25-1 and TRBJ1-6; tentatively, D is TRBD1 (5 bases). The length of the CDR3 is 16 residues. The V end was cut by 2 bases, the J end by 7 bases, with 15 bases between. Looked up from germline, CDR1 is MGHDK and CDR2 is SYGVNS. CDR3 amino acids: CASSERRQGWNSPLHF. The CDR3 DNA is TGTGCCAGCAGTGAAAGGAGGCAGGGTTGGAATTCACCCCTCCACTTT. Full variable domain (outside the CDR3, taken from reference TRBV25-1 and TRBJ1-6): EADIYQTPRYLVIGTGKKITLECSQTMGHDKMYWYQQDPGMELHLIHYSYGVNSTEKGDLSSESTVSRIRTEHFPLTLESARPSHTSQYLCASSERRQGWNSPLHFGNGTRLTVT.

CDR3 residues: CASSLQYGALYEQYF. CDR3 sequence (DNA): TGTGCCAGCAGCTTACAATATGGAGCCCTCTACGAGCAGTACTTC. The chain joins TRBV7-2 to TRBJ2-4, with D uncertain. The tail of the sequence fits TRBJ2-7 better, so the J call may be wrong. This CDR3 comprises 15 residues. Germline V lookup: CDR1 SGHTA, CDR2 FQGNSA.